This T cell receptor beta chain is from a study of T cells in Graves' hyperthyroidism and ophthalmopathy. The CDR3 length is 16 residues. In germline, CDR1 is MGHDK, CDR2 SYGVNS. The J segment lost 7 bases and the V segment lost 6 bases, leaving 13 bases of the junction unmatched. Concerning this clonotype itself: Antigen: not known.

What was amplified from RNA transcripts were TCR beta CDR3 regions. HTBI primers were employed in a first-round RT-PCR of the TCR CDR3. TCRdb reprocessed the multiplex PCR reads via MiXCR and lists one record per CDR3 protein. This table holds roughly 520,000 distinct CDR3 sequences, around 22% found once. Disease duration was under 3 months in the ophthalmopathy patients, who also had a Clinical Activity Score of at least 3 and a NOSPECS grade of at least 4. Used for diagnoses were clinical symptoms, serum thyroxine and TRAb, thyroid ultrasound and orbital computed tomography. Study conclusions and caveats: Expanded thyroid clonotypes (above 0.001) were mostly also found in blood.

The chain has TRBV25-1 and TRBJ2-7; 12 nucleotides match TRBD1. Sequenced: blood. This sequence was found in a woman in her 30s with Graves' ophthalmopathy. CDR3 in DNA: TGTGCCAGCAGAGTTACTCCGGGACAGGGGGCAGAAGAGCAGTACTTC. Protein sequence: CASRVTPGQGAEEQYF.